These 32 T cell receptor beta chains originate from one sample sequenced in a study of blood T cell repertoires in COVID-19. The protocol was immunoSEQ multiplex PCR, while the TCRdb copy is restricted to in-frame clones and leaves out a portion. The sample yields a few hundred thousand clones, roughly 82% seen once. Material: peripheral blood. The origin of the receptors is a woman between 50 and 59 years old with acute or convalescent COVID-19.

The chain recombines TRBV4-3 with TRBJ2-2; D might be TRBD2 (7 bases). CDR1 is LGHNA and CDR2 is YSLEER in the germline V gene. V was shortened by 0 bases and J by 2 bases, with 16 bases between the two germline ends. This CDR3 region has 18 residues. Here the CDR3 DNA reads TGCGCCAGCAGCCAAGAGGGGGCGGGAGAAGCTAACACCGGGGAGCTGTTTTTT. Residues: CASSQEGAGEANTGELFF.

V and J are TRBV5-4 and TRBJ2-7; D perhaps matches TRBD1 (5 bases). This CDR3 contains 15 residues. V was clipped by 2 bases and J by 5 bases, with 17 bases between them. The germline V gene has CDR1 SGHNT and CDR2 YYREEE (reference sequence). The CDR3 nucleotides read TGTGCCAGCAGCTTTCCCAATAAGCAGGGCGACGAGCAGTACTTC. Amino acids: CASSFPNKQGDEQYF.

The V gene is TRBV6-2 or TRBV6-3, the J gene TRBJ2-5; 7 bases line up with TRBD2. Germline V gene sequence: CDR1 MNHEY, CDR2 SVGEGT. J was trimmed by 5 bases and V by 0 bases; bases with no gene match: 6. The CDR3 consists of 15 residues. CDR3: CASSYSSTSAETQYF. DNA for the CDR3: TGTGCCAGCAGTTACTCGAGTACTAGCGCCGAGACCCAGTACTTC.

This chain connects TRBV27 to TRBJ2-6; no definite D call. Germline V gives CDR1 MNHEY, CDR2 SMNVEV (reference sequence). Trimming pared 2 bases from V and 0 bases from J, leaving 8 bases between. This CDR3 has 16 residues. CDR3 amino acids: CASSLGGSSGANVLTF. DNA of the CDR3: TGTGCCAGCAGTTTAGGCGGAAGCTCTGGGGCCAACGTCCTGACTTTC.

This clone has just one count. The chain is built from TRBV7-9 and TRBJ2-5; 11 nucleotides align to TRBD1. This CDR3 region has 16 residues. Germline CDR1 is SEHNR and CDR2 is FQNEAQ (reference sequence). Trimming took 5 bases from V and 5 from J; bases not matched to a gene: 10. DNA of the CDR3: TGTGCCAGCAGCCCCCGGGACAGGGGGTTGGGGGAGACCCAGTACTTC. Its translation is CASSPRDRGLGETQYF. Combining the CDR3 with reference TRBV7-9 and TRBJ2-5 gives the whole variable domain DTGVSQNPRHKITKRGQNVTFRCDPISEHNRLYWYRQTLGQGPEFLTYFQNEAQLEKSRLLSDRFSAERPKGSFSTLEIQRTEQGDSAMYLCASSPRDRGLGETQYFGPGTRLLVL.

This clone was seen more than once but under ten times. The chain combines TRBV19 with TRBJ1-5; no clear D gene. This CDR3 contains 15 residues. Looked up from germline, CDR1 is LNHDA and CDR2 is SQIVND (reference sequence). The germline V and J ends were trimmed by 1 base and 4 bases, with 11 bases remaining between them. CDR3 in DNA: TGTGCCAGTAGTATAGTCGGTTCGCTAAATCAGCCCCAGCATTTT. Protein product: CASSIVGSLNQPQHF.

The chain has TRBV3-1 (or the pseudogene TRBV3-2) and TRBJ2-1; no clear D gene. V was shortened by 4 bases and J by 4 bases, with 5 bases between the two germline ends. Germline values: CDR1 LGHDT, CDR2 YNNKEL (reference sequence). CDR3 length: 12 residues. The CDR3 here is CASSPRYNEQFF. CDR3 in DNA: TGTGCCAGCAGCCCTAGGTACAATGAGCAGTTCTTC.

The chain links TRBV5-1 to TRBJ2-2; D is undetermined. This CDR3 spans 11 amino acids. Trimming cost V 1 base and J 7 bases, with 2 bases left between them. Germline CDR1 reads SGHRS; CDR2 reads YFSETQ. CDR3 amino acids: CASSLYGELFF. The DNA for the CDR3 is TGCGCCAGCAGCTTGTACGGGGAGCTGTTTTTT. The full variable domain, rest sourced from reference TRBV5-1 and TRBJ2-2, is KAGVTQTPRYLIKTRGQQVTLSCSPISGHRSVSWYQQTPGQGLQFLFEYFSETQRNKGNFPGRFSGRQFSNSRSEMNVSTLELGDSALYLCASSLYGELFFGEGSRLTVL.

V usage is TRBV4-1 and J usage is TRBJ1-2, with D possibly being TRBD1 (5 bases). This CDR3 comprises 16 residues. The germline CDR1 and CDR2 sequences are MGHRA and YSYEKL. V was cut by 2 bases and J by 6 bases, with 19 bases left in between. For the CDR3, the DNA is TGCGCCAGCAGCCAAAGACTCATGCCAGGGTCGAATGGCTACACCTTC. Translated: CASSQRLMPGSNGYTF.

The chain combines TRBV5-6 with TRBJ1-1; TRBD1 might be the D (5 bases). Trimming took 1 base from V and 0 from J, leaving 16 bases between them. Germline V gene sequence: CDR1 SGHDT, CDR2 YYEEEE. The CDR3 extends over 17 amino acids. This CDR3 is CASSLLTALDLNTEAFF. In DNA, the CDR3 is TGTGCCAGCAGCTTGCTGACAGCTCTTGACCTGAACACTGAAGCTTTCTTT.

This chain connects TRBV5-6 to TRBJ2-3; TRBD1 agrees at 9 bases. Germline V gene data show CDR1 as SGHDT and CDR2 as YYEEEE. Losses at the gene ends were 4 bases for V and 5 bases for J; bases not matched to a gene: 8. The CDR3 is 15 amino acids. CDR3 residues: CASSRDRATGDTQYF. DNA of the CDR3: TGTGCCAGCAGCCGGGACAGGGCGACGGGAGATACGCAGTATTTT. The full variable domain, its missing parts supplied by reference TRBV5-6 and TRBJ2-3, is DAGVTQSPTHLIKTRGQQVTLRCSPKSGHDTVSWYQQALGQGPQFIFQYYEEEERQRGNFPDRFSGHQFPNYSSELNVNALLLGDSALYLCASSRDRATGDTQYFGPGTRLTVL.

This chain uses TRBV15 with TRBJ2-1; tentatively, D is TRBD1 (6 bases). Germline lookup yields CDR1 LNHNV and CDR2 YYDKDF (reference sequence). V lost 0 bases, J lost 8 bases, and 14 bases lay in between. This CDR3 is 15 amino acids long. The CDR3 loop is CATSRDYLGGHEQFF. CDR3 bases: TGTGCCACCAGCAGAGATTATTTAGGGGGACATGAGCAGTTCTTC.

The chain carries TRBV7-2 and TRBJ2-5, with 7 bases that match TRBD2. J was trimmed by 4 bases and V by 1 base; bases with no gene match: 12. Germline V gives CDR1 SGHTA, CDR2 FQGNSA. This CDR3 region has 17 residues. The CDR3 bases are TGTGCCAGCAGCTTAGGTCTAGCGGCCCCCCGAGGAGAGACCCAGTACTTC. It codes for CASSLGLAAPRGETQYF.

This clone was detected once. This chain links TRBV19 with TRBJ1-5; D uncertain. The CDR3 extends over 16 amino acids. Per germline, CDR1 LNHDA and CDR2 SQIVND (reference sequence). The V end was cut by 6 bases, the J end by 6 bases, with 21 bases between. CDR3 sequence: CASRSRRAGGSQPQHF. In DNA form, the CDR3 reads TGTGCCAGTAGATCCAGGAGGGCAGGAGGAAGTCAGCCCCAGCATTTT. The whole variable domain, filled in from reference TRBV19 and TRBJ1-5, reads DGGITQSPKYLFRKEGQNVTLSCEQNLNHDAMYWYRQDPGQGLRLIYYSQIVNDFQKGDIAEGYSVSREKKESFPLTVTSAQKNPTAFYLCASRSRRAGGSQPQHFGDGTRLSIL.

Only a few counts were recorded for this clone. The rearrangement joins TRBV24-1 to TRBJ2-1; 8 bases are shared with TRBD1. This CDR3 has 15 residues. V shed 9 bases, J shed 8 bases, and the junction held 14 bases outside the gene matches. Per the germline V gene, CDR1 is KGHDR and CDR2 is SFDVKD. CDR3 region: CATQDRTGLVDEQFF. The CDR3 bases are TGTGCCACCCAAGACAGGACAGGGTTAGTCGATGAGCAGTTCTTC.

V and J are TRBV27 and TRBJ2-7; TRBD2 matches at 13 bases. CDR1 and CDR2 (germline): MNHEY, SMNVEV (reference sequence). This CDR3 region has 15 residues. V shed 3 bases and J 7 bases; nucleotides not matched to a gene: 6. The CDR3 DNA reads TGTGCCAGCAGTTTTGGAGGACTAGCGGGAGTTGAGCAGTACTTC. Its translation is CASSFGGLAGVEQYF.

V usage is TRBV3-1 (or the pseudogene TRBV3-2) and J usage is TRBJ2-3; the match to TRBD2 covers 7 bases. V shed 3 bases and J 6 bases; nucleotides not matched to a gene: 6. The CDR3 totals 14 residues. Germline V CDR1 and CDR2: LGHDT, YNNKEL (reference sequence). The CDR3 DNA sequence: TGTGCCAGCAGCCAGAGCGGGAATCAGGATACGCAGTATTTT. Translated, it gives CASSQSGNQDTQYF.

This clone was seen a single time. The chain combines TRBV6-5 with TRBJ1-5; D might be TRBD1 (5 bases). V lost 8 bases to trimming and J lost 1 base, with 6 bases between them. The CDR3 is 12 amino acids. Germline values: CDR1 MNHEY, CDR2 SVGAGI. The CDR3 here is CASGQSNQPQHF. DNA of the CDR3: TGTGCCAGCGGACAAAGCAATCAGCCCCAGCATTTT.

The genes are TRBV6-2 or TRBV6-3 and TRBJ2-1, with D possibly TRBD2 on 6 matching bases. V lost 6 bases and J 0 bases, leaving 12 bases between the germline ends. The CDR3 length is 15 residues. Germline CDR1 and CDR2: MNHEY and SVGEGT. CDR3 in amino acids: CASSPRDFSYNEQFF. CDR3 nucleotides: TGTGCCAGCAGCCCACGGGACTTCTCCTACAATGAGCAGTTCTTC.

This chain uses TRBV3-1 (or the pseudogene TRBV3-2) with TRBJ2-7, with 8 bases lining up with TRBD1. V lost 4 bases to trimming and J lost 5 bases; unmatched junction nucleotides: 7. The CDR3 contains 14 residues. From germline, CDR1 is LGHDT and CDR2 YNNKEL (reference sequence). The CDR3 nucleotides read TGTGCCAGCAGCCCCTTTCAGGGGGCGGACGAGCAGTACTTC. It codes for CASSPFQGADEQYF.

The chain is built from TRBV9 and TRBJ2-5; D is undetermined. The CDR3 loop spans 15 amino acids. Deletions cut 4 bases from V and 1 base from J, with 14 bases between. In germline, CDR1 is SGDLS, CDR2 YYNGEE. The CDR3 nucleotides are TGTGCCAGCAGCCCCCGAGTGACACTCCAAGAGACCCAGTACTTC. Translated: CASSPRVTLQETQYF.

The chain employs TRBV2 and TRBJ1-4; no clear D gene. This CDR3 spans 16 amino acids. CDR1 is SNHLY and CDR2 is FYNNEI in the germline V gene. V lost 0 bases and J 4 bases, leaving 12 bases between the germline ends. The CDR3 here is CASSEALRGINEKLFF. CDR3 in DNA: TGTGCCAGCAGTGAAGCGCTTCGAGGGATTAATGAAAAACTGTTTTTT.

In regard to this clone: The germline gene is not matched at one end of the junction; a read error may be the cause. This chain connects TRBV24-1 to TRBJ1-5, with 7 bases matching TRBD1. CDR3 size: 17 residues. From germline, CDR1 is KGHDR and CDR2 SFDVKD. The CDR3 coding sequence is TGTGCCACCAGTGAGTCCAGGGGGGCCAATAGCTATCAGCCCCAGCATTTT. Amino acids: CATSESRGANSYQPQHF.

This chain links TRBV3-1 (or the pseudogene TRBV3-2) with TRBJ2-2; 8 positions match TRBD2. Losses at the gene ends were 2 bases for V and 5 bases for J; bases not matched to a gene: 13. Germline V gene sequence: CDR1 LGHDT, CDR2 YNNKEL (reference sequence). CDR3 length: 18 residues. The CDR3: CASSQFGGRPRGTGELFF. In DNA, the CDR3 is TGTGCCAGCAGCCAATTCGGCGGGAGGCCCCGGGGGACCGGGGAGCTGTTTTTT.

The chain uses TRBV18 and TRBJ1-3; 7 bases map to TRBD1. The length of the CDR3 is 15 residues. V lost 3 bases to trimming and J lost 7 bases; unmatched junction nucleotides: 9. CDR1 KGHSH and CDR2 LQKENI come from the germline V gene. Written as DNA, the CDR3 is TGTGCCAGCTCACCTCGGACAGGAGGGGTGAACACCATATATTTT. It encodes CASSPRTGGVNTIYF.

This chain connects TRBV7-3 to TRBJ2-7, with TRBD2 matching 9 bases. There are 18 residues in the CDR3. The V and J ends lost 1 base and 0 bases, in that order; junction bases with no gene match: 10. Germline loops: CDR1 SGHTA, CDR2 FQGTGA. This chain's CDR3 is CASSLRASGTRASYEQYF. As DNA, the CDR3 is TGTGCCAGCAGCTTAAGGGCTAGCGGGACGAGAGCCTCCTACGAGCAGTACTTC.

This rearrangement joins TRBV10-3 to TRBJ1-1; D not certain. The V and J ends lost 7 bases and 2 bases respectively, with 11 bases between them. Germline V lookup: CDR1 ENHRY, CDR2 SYGVKD. The CDR3 covers 13 residues. CDR3 sequence reads: CAININDNTEAFF. The CDR3 region has the DNA TGTGCCATCAACATAAATGATAACACTGAAGCTTTCTTT.

CDR3 in amino acids: CASSSWTETNYGYTF. CDR3 bases: TGTGCCAGCAGCTCATGGACAGAGACGAACTATGGCTACACCTTC. The V call is TRBV7-2, the J call TRBJ1-2; D is perhaps TRBD1 (6 bases). The V end lost 4 bases, the J end lost 2 bases, and 14 bases lay between the germline ends. The CDR3 is 15 amino acids. Per germline, CDR1 SGHTA and CDR2 FQGNSA.

This sequence joins TRBV5-1 and TRBJ1-1; unclear D gene. The CDR3 totals 13 residues. Germline CDR1 is SGHRS and CDR2 is YFSETQ. Trimming left V 2 bases short and J 6 bases short, with 11 bases between. CDR3 region: CASSFVFGAEAFF. DNA for the CDR3: TGCGCCAGCAGCTTCGTCTTCGGGGCTGAAGCTTTCTTT.

The genes are TRBV4-1 and TRBJ1-4; D ambiguous. The V gene lost 1 base and the J gene lost 8 bases, with 17 bases spanning the gap. The CDR3 length is 16 residues. CDR1 and CDR2 from the germline V gene are MGHRA and YSYEKL. CDR3 in DNA: TGCGCCAGCAGCCAAGGTATTGCGGCTACGAGGGAAAAACTGTTTTTT. Translation: CASSQGIAATREKLFF.

This chain connects TRBV28 to TRBJ2-7; no definite D call. There are 12 residues in the CDR3. The ends were cut back, 6 bases at V and 2 bases at J, with 8 bases in the middle. Germline CDR1 MDHEN, CDR2 SYDVKM. The DNA of the CDR3 is TGTGCCAGCAGCGTAATCCCCTACGAGCAGTACTTC. Protein product: CASSVIPYEQYF.

The chain joins TRBV2 to TRBJ1-2; 10 bases match TRBD1. The CDR3 runs 15 residues. With 6 bases clipped from V and 7 bases from J, the junction kept 11 bases outside the gene matches. From germline, CDR1 is SNHLY and CDR2 FYNNEI. DNA of the CDR3: TGTGCCAGCAGCGCAACGGGACAGGGGACGTCTGGCTACACCTTC. Amino acids: CASSATGQGTSGYTF. The full variable domain, with the rest looked up from reference TRBV2 and TRBJ1-2, is EPEVTQTPSHQVTQMGQEVILRCVPISNHLYFYWYRQILGQKVEFLVSFYNNEISEKSEIFDDQFSVERPDGSNFTLKIRSTKLEDSAMYFCASSATGQGTSGYTFGSGTRLTVV.